The entry that follows covers one T cell receptor (beta chain) sequence. Its target is not known. These data are taken from a study of cytomegalovirus exposure and HLA in healthy donors. Whole-study context: The same platform was used for the 110 or so validation repertoires and the roughly 720 first-cohort repertoires, a later analysis reported.

Only in-frame clones appear in the TCRdb table, and some are missing; sequencing was by immunoSEQ multiplex PCR. This sample yields around 300,000 clones, of which 86% are seen a single time; over 0.95% belongs to the top ten. The validation cohort, a group of more than 100 subjects, included the donors and was separate from the roughly 600-subject first cohort. General study findings and limits: According to a subsequent analysis, TCR clusters from the first cohort were inclined to appear together in the 120 validation repertoires. Most sequenced TCRs were rare (though some public TCRs occurred in many donors).

Sequenced: PBMCs. This clonotype was obtained from a woman aged 18-35 years in good health and CMV-seronegative.

The CDR3, as DNA: TGTGCCTGGAGTGTAGGGGACAGGGGAACGAAACGGACTGAAGCTTTCTTT. Translating gives CAWSVGDRGTKRTEAFF. The rearrangement links TRBV30 to TRBJ1-1, with 10 positions matching TRBD1. Trimming took 0 bases from V and 5 from J; bases not matched to a gene: 12. This CDR3 region has 17 residues. The V gene's germline CDR1 is GTSNPN and CDR2 SVGIG (reference sequence).